The 23 T cell receptor beta chains reported below all come from one sample, sequenced in a study of blood T cell repertoires in COVID-19. The assay was immunoSEQ multiplex PCR, and TCRdb's table has in-frame clones only and misses some. The data show over 300,000 clones, with approximately 82% seen just once and 0.95% to 1.5% held by the top ten. The sample was peripheral blood. The receptor source for this set is a woman between 45 and 60 years old with acute or convalescent COVID-19.

The gene calls are TRBV7-2 and TRBJ2-1; D not resolved. Germline loops: CDR1 SGHTA, CDR2 FQGNSA. Trimming took 6 bases from V and 3 from J, leaving 9 bases between them. CDR3 size: 13 residues. The CDR3 here is CASRAPSYNEQFF. CDR3 bases: TGTGCCAGCAGGGCTCCCAGCTACAATGAGCAGTTCTTC.

The rearrangement uses TRBV18 and TRBJ2-2; the match to TRBD2 covers 7 bases. The CDR3 is 16 residues long. The germline gives CDR1 KGHSH, CDR2 LQKENI. Trimming cost V 2 bases and J 5 bases; bases outside gene matches: 8. As DNA, the CDR3 is TGTGCCAGCTCACCAACGGCGGGAGATCGGACCGGGGAGCTGTTTTTT. Translated: CASSPTAGDRTGELFF.

The chain recombines TRBV6-5 with TRBJ1-1; 8 bases map to TRBD1. J gave up 4 bases and V 5 bases, and 3 bases lay outside the gene matches. This CDR3 is 13 amino acids long. Germline V gene data show CDR1 as MNHEY and CDR2 as SVGAGI. CDR3 region: CASSTRGLTEAFF. In DNA form, the CDR3 reads TGTGCCAGCAGTACCAGGGGGCTCACTGAAGCTTTCTTT.

V and J are TRBV27 and TRBJ2-1, with no clear D. The CDR3 has 14 amino acids. V lost 5 bases and J lost 8, with 16 bases in between. Germline CDR1 is MNHEY and CDR2 is SMNVEV (reference sequence). The CDR3 region has the DNA TGTGCCAGCAGTCCCCCGTCTCGTATCCATGAGCAGTTCTTC. Its translation: CASSPPSRIHEQFF.

In its sample, this clone was seen once. The chain carries TRBV18 and TRBJ2-7; 9 nucleotides align to TRBD2. In germline, CDR1 is KGHSH, CDR2 LQKENI. Trimming removed 0 bases from V and 9 bases from J; junction bases left unmatched: 9. The length of the CDR3 is 15 residues. The CDR3 sequence: CASSPPLQREDAQYF. The CDR3 DNA sequence: TGTGCCAGCTCACCACCCCTCCAGCGGGAGGATGCGCAGTACTTC.

This chain connects TRBV9 to TRBJ2-3; 7 bases map to TRBD2. The CDR3 extends over 16 amino acids. Germline V gene sequence: CDR1 SGDLS, CDR2 YYNGEE. V lost 0 bases, J lost 1 base, and 5 bases stayed unmatched. CDR3 DNA sequence: TGTGCCAGCAGCGTAGATCCTAGCGGAGGCACAGATACGCAGTATTTT. Its translation: CASSVDPSGGTDTQYF.

This chain uses TRBV24-1 with TRBJ2-3; D remains unclear. Germline loops: CDR1 KGHDR, CDR2 SFDVKD. CDR3 length equals 16 residues. The V gene lost 1 base and the J gene lost 1 base, with 11 bases spanning the gap. The CDR3 coding sequence is TGTGCCACCAGTGATTTTGGTGACTTAGGCACAGATACGCAGTATTTT. As protein: CATSDFGDLGTDTQYF.

The chain recombines TRBV4-2 with TRBJ1-2; D might be TRBD1 (5 bases). Germline CDR1 is LGHNA and CDR2 is YNFKEQ. The ends were cut back, 1 base at V and 6 bases at J, with 15 bases in the middle. The CDR3 has 15 residues. CDR3 in amino acids: CASSQGPQGSDGYTF. In DNA, the CDR3 is TGTGCCAGCAGCCAAGGCCCGCAGGGATCTGATGGCTACACCTTC.

The V and J genes are TRBV5-4 and TRBJ2-7; maybe TRBD2 (5 bases). This CDR3 comprises 14 residues. V lost 0 bases, J lost 2 bases, and 9 bases lay in between. CDR1 and CDR2 from the germline V gene are SGHNT and YYREEE (reference sequence). In DNA form, the CDR3 reads TGTGCCAGCAGCTTGGAGGACGGGACCTACGAGCAGTACGTC. Protein: CASSLEDGTYEQYV.

The J gene is TRBJ1-2, the V gene TRBV3-1 (or the pseudogene TRBV3-2); 8 bases fit TRBD1. Germline values: CDR1 LGHDT, CDR2 YNNKEL (reference sequence). This CDR3 has 13 amino acids. V lost 0 bases to trimming and J lost 7 bases; unmatched junction nucleotides: 1. The CDR3 reads CASSQDDRGGYTF. The CDR3 nucleotides read TGTGCCAGCAGCCAAGATGACAGGGGTGGCTACACCTTC.

The V and J genes are TRBV14 and TRBJ2-1, with 11 bases aligning to TRBD2. Germline V lookup: CDR1 SGHDN, CDR2 FVKESK. Trimming at V came to 0 bases and at J to 4 bases, leaving 5 bases not matched to a gene. CDR3 size: 17 residues. CDR3 sequence reads: CASSQDVGLAGYNEQFF. The CDR3, as DNA: TGTGCCAGCAGCCAAGATGTTGGACTAGCGGGTTACAATGAGCAGTTCTTC.

The chain combines TRBV3-1 (or the pseudogene TRBV3-2) with TRBJ1-3; D perhaps matches TRBD1 (6 bases). CDR1 is LGHDT and CDR2 is YNNKEL in the germline V gene (reference sequence). V lost 4 bases and J 2 bases, leaving 12 bases between the germline ends. CDR3 length: 15 amino acids. Written as DNA, the CDR3 is TGTGCCAGCAGCCCGGCGGGGGGGCCTGGAAACACCATATATTTT. It is translated as CASSPAGGPGNTIYF.

The chain is built from TRBV9 and TRBJ1-3; 9 bases fit TRBD1. The CDR3 covers 18 residues. The V and J ends lost 0 bases and 0 bases, in that order; junction bases with no gene match: 7. Germline-derived CDR1 and CDR2 are SGDLS and YYNGEE. The CDR3 DNA sequence: TGTGCCAGCAGCGTAGGTGGGGGACAGGGCCCCTCTGGAAACACCATATATTTT. The encoded protein is CASSVGGGQGPSGNTIYF.

This clone has just a few counts. The J gene is TRBJ1-4, the V gene TRBV6-5, with D maybe TRBD1 (6 bases). Trimming pared 10 bases from V and 4 bases from J, leaving 13 bases between. The length of the CDR3 is 13 residues. The germline CDR1 and CDR2 sequences are MNHEY and SVGAGI. In DNA form, the CDR3 reads TGTGCCACCACGGGACAATTTAATGAAAAACTGTTTTTT. Translated: CATTGQFNEKLFF.

This chain joins TRBV3-1 (or the pseudogene TRBV3-2) and TRBJ1-5; D remains ambiguous. The CDR3 totals 14 residues. Germline values: CDR1 LGHDT, CDR2 YNNKEL (reference sequence). V was clipped by 1 base and J by 2 bases, with 6 bases between them. CDR3 DNA sequence: TGTGCCAGCAGCCAAGGGCGGGGCAATCAGCCCCAGCATTTT. Translated, it gives CASSQGRGNQPQHF.

The chain has TRBV5-5 and TRBJ1-2; 7 bases match TRBD1. Looked up from germline, CDR1 is SGHKS and CDR2 is YYEKEE (reference sequence). V lost 1 base, J lost 1 base, and 4 bases stayed unmatched. The CDR3 contains 15 residues. The CDR3 loop is CASSLITGDNYGYTF. The CDR3, as DNA: TGTGCCAGCAGCTTGATTACAGGGGATAACTATGGCTACACCTTC.

V is TRBV5-5 and J is TRBJ2-2, with TRBD2 matching 13 bases. V was pared by 3 bases and J by 6 bases, with 5 bases of the junction left unmatched. Per germline, CDR1 SGHKS and CDR2 YYEKEE (reference sequence). This CDR3 has 16 amino acids. CDR3 coding DNA: TGTGCCAGCAGCTGGGGACTAGCGGGAATTGCCGGGGAGCTGTTTTTT. Translation gives CASSWGLAGIAGELFF.

This rearrangement joins TRBV5-5 to TRBJ2-5; TRBD2 agrees at 15 bases. V dropped 3 bases and J dropped 1; count of bases not matched to a gene: 4. This CDR3 region has 17 residues. Germline V gene lookup returns CDR1 SGHKS and CDR2 YYEKEE (reference sequence). This chain's CDR3 is CASSSGTSGGPQETQYF. The CDR3 DNA reads TGTGCCAGCAGCTCCGGGACTAGCGGGGGGCCCCAAGAGACCCAGTACTTC. The full variable domain, in which reference TRBV5-5 and TRBJ2-5 provide the parts outside the CDR3, is DAGVTQSPTHLIKTRGQQVTLRCSPISGHKSVSWYQQVLGQGPQFIFQYYEKEERGRGNFPDRFSARQFPNYSSELNVNALLLGDSALYLCASSSGTSGGPQETQYFGPGTRLLVL.

This chain connects TRBV3-1 (or the pseudogene TRBV3-2) to TRBJ2-6, with D perhaps matching TRBD1 (6 bases). The V end was cut by 4 bases, the J end by 4 bases, with 11 bases between. This CDR3 region has 15 residues. In germline, CDR1 is LGHDT, CDR2 YNNKEL (reference sequence). The CDR3 DNA sequence: TGTGCCAGCAGCCCCCCAGGGGCAGGGGCCAACGTCCTGACTTTC. Residues: CASSPPGAGANVLTF.

This clone was seen once. The chain combines TRBV7-9 with TRBJ2-1; 8 bases agree with TRBD2. Germline loops: CDR1 SEHNR, CDR2 FQNEAQ (reference sequence). The CDR3 has 15 residues. V lost 5 bases and J lost 1; bases outside the gene matches: 4. CDR3 DNA: TGTGCCAGCAGCGCGAGCGGGGGTTCCTACAATGAGCAGTTCTTC. Its protein is CASSASGGSYNEQFF.

The chain joins TRBV9 to TRBJ1-5, with 7 bases identical to TRBD1. The germline V gene has CDR1 SGDLS and CDR2 YYNGEE. This CDR3 is 14 amino acids long. J lost 7 bases, V lost 0 bases, and 4 bases had no gene match. CDR3 sequence (DNA): TGTGCCAGCAGCGTAGGGACAGGAGAACAGCCCCAGCATTTT. Translating gives CASSVGTGEQPQHF. Variable domain in full (rest from reference TRBV9 and TRBJ1-5): DSGVTQTPKHLITATGQRVTLRCSPRSGDLSVYWYQQSLDQGLQFLIQYYNGEERAKGNILERFSAQQFPDLHSELNLSSLELGDSALYFCASSVGTGEQPQHFGDGTRLSIL.

The table lists this clone with a few counts. As DNA, the CDR3 is TGCGCCAGCAGCTTGGGTATAGATAACTATGGCTACACCTTC. Its translation is CASSLGIDNYGYTF. The rearrangement links TRBV5-1 to TRBJ1-2; no clear D gene. From germline, CDR1 is SGHRS and CDR2 YFSETQ. V was trimmed by 0 bases and J by 1 base, leaving 7 bases between them. This CDR3 has 14 residues.

The chain recombines TRBV2 with TRBJ1-6, with 9 bases fitting TRBD1. The CDR3 is 14 amino acids. CDR1 SNHLY and CDR2 FYNNEI come from the germline V gene. V shed 3 bases, J shed 9 bases, and the junction held 3 bases outside the gene matches. The CDR3 is CASSDGTGSSPLHF. The CDR3 bases are TGTGCCAGCAGTGATGGGACAGGGAGTTCACCCCTCCACTTT.